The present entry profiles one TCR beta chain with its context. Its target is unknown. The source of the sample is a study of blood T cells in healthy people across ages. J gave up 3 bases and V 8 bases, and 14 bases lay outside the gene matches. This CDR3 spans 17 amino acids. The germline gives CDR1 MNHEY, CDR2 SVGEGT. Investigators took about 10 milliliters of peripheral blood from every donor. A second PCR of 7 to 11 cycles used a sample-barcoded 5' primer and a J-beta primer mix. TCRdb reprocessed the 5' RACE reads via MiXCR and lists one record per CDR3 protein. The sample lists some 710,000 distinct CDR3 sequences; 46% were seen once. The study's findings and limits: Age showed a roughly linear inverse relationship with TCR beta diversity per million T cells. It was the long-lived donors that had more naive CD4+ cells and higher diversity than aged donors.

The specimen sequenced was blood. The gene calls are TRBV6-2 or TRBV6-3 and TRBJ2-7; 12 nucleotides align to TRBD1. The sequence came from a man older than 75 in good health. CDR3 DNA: TGTGCCAGCTGCGCCGGGACAGGGGGCCTTAAATACTACGAGCAGTACTTC. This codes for CASCAGTGGLKYYEQYF.